This paragraph covers one T cell receptor beta chain sequence. Its target antigen remains unknown. The sample holds no much larger clone one base away, and base qualities are not on file. The cohort was made up of 650 to 700 healthy bone marrow donors. At the time of sampling, every cohort member was nominally healthy, though immune exposures that went unrecorded were likely present. The donor tested CMV seropositive and was one of the 289 seropositive cohort members. A peripheral blood sample was collected from each donor, and TCR beta sequencing was performed on peripheral blood mononuclear cells. Genomic DNA extraction from the blood cell samples was performed with the Qiagen DNeasy Blood Extraction Kit. The method was the immunoSEQ multiplex PCR assay. For the multiplex PCR, a mixture combining 60 forward primers for TCR Vbeta segments and 13 reverse primers for TCR Jbeta segments was used. A multiplex PCR assay on genomic DNA amplified the CDR3 region of rearranged TCR beta genes. The amplified TCR beta libraries were sequenced on the Illumina HiSeq System as 87-base-pair reads. The paper's processing steps were these. A later analysis tallied tens of millions of unique TCR beta chains across the 666 repertoires, and approximately 12 million of those chains were shared by two or more donors. Raw reads were error-corrected and collapsed into unique sequences by a nearest-neighbor algorithm in which closely related sequences were merged to remove PCR and sequencing errors. Alignment of CDR3 sequences to IMGT reference sequences was used to assign V, D and J gene segments. Each retained sequence needed at least a six-nucleotide match to both a V gene segment and a J gene segment. Rearrangements were classified as productive when the CDR3 lacked stop codons and remained in frame with V and J, and all other rearrangements were classified as non-productive. CDR3 was defined by IMGT convention, running from the second conserved V-encoded cysteine to the conserved J-encoded phenylalanine. The earlier analysis of around 640 of the donors excluded sequences that lacked an unambiguous match to a single V gene segment. An earlier analysis of a few hundred of the donors classified V segments as functional when productive rearrangements were above 56.7% and as segregating when the standard deviation between donors was above 5%. To diagnose cytomegalovirus status from the catalog of TCR beta chain sequences, a statistical classification framework was built. A later analysis assigned V and J genes by comparing TCR nucleotide sequences with IMGT/GENE-DB human TR gene sequences. Using the TCRdist pipeline, a later analysis assigned CDR3 sequences along with most-parsimonious VDJ recombination scenarios. A later analysis defined each TCR beta chain by its CDR3 amino acid sequence plus V-gene family, and excluded reads lacking a unique V-gene family. As a way to deal with suspected cross-contamination and a sequencing artifact, a later analysis dropped nearly 600 nucleotide sequences that were highly shared and had low generation probability. In a later analysis, a clonal expansion index for each public chain was calculated from normalized within-repertoire ranks of inferred template counts. In a later analysis, generation probabilities were computed using a VDJ recombination model fitted to out-of-frame rearrangements, and the results were checked against IGoR. A later analysis scored TCR-TCR, TCR-HLA and TCR-CMV co-occurrence with hypergeometric tests, applying a repertoire-size bias correction to TCR pairs. To estimate false discovery rates, a later analysis permuted the HLA or CMV assignments 20 times. A later analysis grouped co-occurring TCRs with DBSCAN, adding TCRdist sequence similarity when clustering within HLA-allele-positive subsets. Co-occurrence clustering excluded repertoires with fewer than 30,000 or more than 120,000 public chains, plus five with anomalous nucleotide sharing. The clones in this table, taken by TCRdb from immuneACCESS, are in-frame only. Not every clone is retained; where verified, under half of the shortfall comes from an unresolved V gene, and the cause of the rest is unknown. V and J calls and clone size are as listed in that table; D and trimming were resolved from the DNA. This sample is represented by 150,000 to 200,000 clones; approximately 79% of them were singletons. Clones ranked in the top ten supply 3.5% to 5% of the sample.

This entry is derived from a study of cytomegalovirus exposure and HLA in healthy donors (dated by TCRdb to 2016 to 2017). Regarding the complete study: An earlier analysis of approximately 640 of the donors reported more than 250 Gb of sequence data and some 120 million unique TCR beta sequences from around 200 million T cells. In a later analysis, previously published TCR beta repertoires from several hundred donors were re-analyzed and high-resolution HLA genotyping was added so that TCR occurrence patterns could be studied. About 280 gigabases of sequencing data and approximately 85 million unique TCR sequences were included in an early release covering 550 to 650 HLA-typed donors. The study was designed to test whether signatures of past pathogen exposure could be identified by cataloging public T cell receptors. Among around 400 genotyped donors of the cohort, an average of approximately 240,000 unique TCR beta nucleotide sequences was sequenced per donor, of which 15% to 20% were non-productive. In an earlier analysis of 587 of the donors, high-throughput TCR beta sequencing was used to judge whether each TCR beta V gene segment behaved as functional or pseudogenic. In addition to the first cohort of approximately 670 subjects, a separate validation cohort of 120 different subjects was used. In a later genetic analysis, genome-wide SNP genotypes for about three fifths of the roughly 670 donors were used, and that subset was treated as a discovery cohort. Among the roughly 370 genotyped donors, 81% belonged to the genetic ancestry cluster associated with self-reported Caucasian donors. Because of strong linkage in the cohort, roughly 5 DR-DQ haplotypes were treated as single units for association and clustering. In the later analysis, no new phenotypic data were used to find candidate immune exposures; instead, reliance was placed on TCR beta sequences and their occurrence across donors. Donor age, sex, ethnicity and CMV serostatus were collected together with the repertoire data. All discovery cohort repertoires had been generated using a single sequencing platform. Typing coverage varied by locus: roughly 620-640 donors for A, B, C, DRB1 and DQB1; approximately 520 for DQA1; about 600 for DPA1; about 450 for DPB1. To predict cytomegalovirus infection status, the study combined high-throughput TCR immunosequencing, statistical association of individual TCRs with disease status, and machine learning. Class I and class II HLA loci were covered by the typing at four-digit resolution. Using immunosequencing, the study profiled T cell repertoires from approximately 700 subjects and related those repertoires to cytomegalovirus serostatus. Overall study outcomes, separate from this receptor: V-gene and J-gene trimming of TCR beta chains was associated with a missense DCLRE1C variant in a later genetic analysis, and the association was replicated in an independent cohort. In an earlier analysis of more than 500 of the donors, most TCR beta V segments appeared in productive rearrangements about 87% or about 30% of the time, broadly matching IMGT annotations. Correlated functional status among segregating V segments might reflect linkage disequilibrium, but an unknown experimental factor could not be ruled out. The only immune exposure information available for the cohort was CMV serostatus. The classifier was reported to diagnose cytomegalovirus status with high specificity and sensitivity in both the original cohort and the validation cohort. In a later analysis, HLA-associated TCR beta chains showed more clonal expansion and lower generation probabilities than non-associated chains that were equally common. A later genetic analysis reported fewer N-insertions in productive TCRs among donors in an Asian-associated ancestry cluster than the roughly 640-donor mean. When HLA alleles, especially DR and DQ, strongly co-occurred, attributing TCR associations to individual alleles was difficult. While some public TCRs were present in many individuals, most TCR sequences turned up only very rarely across donors. Because counts were too low, approximately 18 rarely observed V segments, including chromosome 9 orphons, were excluded from the earlier analysis of 587 of the donors. In a later analysis, most CMV-associated TCR beta chains were found to appear HLA-restricted, with HLA associations seemingly driven largely by CMV exposure. A further reported finding was that TCR beta sequences accurately predicted the HLA-A and HLA-B alleles for most subjects in the first cohort. According to the authors, the approach could potentially be generalized to other disease states and immunological phenotypes. At a false discovery rate of 0.05, a later analysis linked 16,951 TCR beta sequences to specific HLA alleles. Presence/absence analyses assumed roughly uniform sequencing depth across donors, an assumption that may not hold. Only TCR beta chains were sequenced in this cohort, and the absence of alpha or paired-chain data limited detectable features. In the study, approximately 160 TCR beta chains were listed as associated with cytomegalovirus. A few of the identified cytomegalovirus-associated TCR beta chains were confirmed in vitro to be specific for cytomegalovirus antigens. In a later analysis, several top co-occurrence clusters were reported to appear linked to parvovirus B19, influenza, CMV and Epstein-Barr virus. In a later analysis, the rate of TCR association differed among HLA loci, with DRB1 alleles having the most associated TCRs and HLA-C alleles having the fewest. The sequencing pipeline was judged likely to have produced a cluster of highly shared sequence variants as a technical artifact. Because HLA typing was missing for some donors at each locus, association tests included only the typed subset.

The source is a woman in her twenties or thirties in good health and CMV-seropositive. Sequenced material: PBMCs.

Here is the DNA: TGCAGCGTTACCCATCCGGGTCCCGCCGGCAATGAGCAGTTCTTC. Translated, it reads CSVTHPGPAGNEQFF. The chain uses TRBV29-1 and TRBJ2-1; no D gene can be assigned with confidence. The CDR1 and CDR2 encoded by the germline V gene are SQVTM and ANQGSEA. V sheds 5 bases and J sheds 6 bases, leaving 20 bases between their ends. The CDR3 measures 15 amino acids from cysteine to phenylalanine. The CDR3 DNA has 45 bases and is translated from base 1.